These 22 T cell receptor beta chains share one sample of origin, sequenced in a study of cytomegalovirus exposure and HLA in healthy donors. 60 Vbeta and 13 Jbeta primers were used in PCR. Using immunoSEQ multiplex PCR, the repertoire was profiled, and TCRdb retains in-frame clones only, with some absent. Among about 140,000 clones, approximately 80% were seen once, and the ten largest hold around 2%. The sequencing sample was made of PBMCs. The receptors stem from a man aged 25-40 years in good health and CMV-seronegative.

CDR3 protein: CATPGGARDGYTF. The CDR3 bases are TGTGCCACCCCCGGGGGGGCGCGGGATGGCTACACCTTC. The rearrangement links TRBV28 to TRBJ1-2; perhaps TRBD1 as D (6 bases). There are 13 residues in the CDR3. V was shortened by 10 bases and J by 6 bases, with 18 bases between the two germline ends. From germline, CDR1 is MDHEN and CDR2 SYDVKM.

The rearrangement links TRBV5-1 to TRBJ1-4, with 7 bases aligning to TRBD1. CDR1 is SGHRS and CDR2 is YFSETQ in the germline V gene. The CDR3 sequence is 18 residues long. After removal of 2 bases from V and 2 bases from J, the junction contained 12 bases not matched to a gene. The DNA for the CDR3 is TGCGCCAGCAGCTTTCTAGGAACACAGGGGTACACTAATGAAAAACTGTTTTTT. Its translation: CASSFLGTQGYTNEKLFF.

The chain links TRBV6-5 to TRBJ2-7; 12 bases are shared with TRBD2. The CDR3 sequence is 15 residues long. The ends lost 4 bases at V and 6 bases at J; junction bases unmatched: 7. Germline V gives CDR1 MNHEY, CDR2 SVGAGI. This CDR3 is CASSSPTSGRSEQYF. Here the CDR3 DNA reads TGTGCCAGCAGTTCCCCGACTAGCGGGAGAAGCGAGCAGTACTTC.

This clone was detected once. This chain uses TRBV5-1 with TRBJ2-3, with D unclear. Germline V gene sequence: CDR1 SGHRS, CDR2 YFSETQ. Between the trimmed V and J ends, which lost 5 bases and 4 bases, there was a span of 11 bases. CDR3 length: 13 amino acids. The CDR3 region is CASSLVRPDTQYF. Here the CDR3 DNA reads TGCGCCAGCAGTTTAGTCCGTCCAGATACGCAGTATTTT.

The V gene is TRBV29-1, the J gene TRBJ2-7, with TRBD1 matching 7 bases. CDR3 length: 13 amino acids. Germline V gene lookup returns CDR1 SQVTM and CDR2 ANQGSEA. J gave up 3 bases and V 3 bases, and 5 bases lay outside the gene matches. The CDR3 coding sequence is TGCAGCGTTGAGGCGACAGGGTACTACGAGCAGTACTTC. Protein sequence: CSVEATGYYEQYF.

The chain employs TRBV4-1 and TRBJ1-4; D possibly corresponds to TRBD1 (6 bases). The CDR3 extends over 19 amino acids. Germline CDR1 MGHRA, CDR2 YSYEKL. V lost 0 bases and J lost 7, with 24 bases in between. CDR3 loop: CASSQDPPGPGDRSEKLFF. CDR3 sequence (DNA): TGCGCCAGCAGCCAAGATCCCCCTGGGCCAGGGGATCGATCTGAAAAACTGTTTTTT.

The chain has TRBV10-2 and TRBJ1-5, with D possibly TRBD1 on 6 matching bases. Deletions cut 6 bases from V and 3 bases from J, with 9 bases between. The CDR3 spans 13 residues. In germline, CDR1 is WSHSY, CDR2 SAAADI. The CDR3: CASRTGLNQPQHF. The CDR3 DNA sequence: TGCGCCAGCAGGACAGGCCTCAATCAGCCCCAGCATTTT.

The chain has TRBV9 and TRBJ1-1; D may be TRBD1 (5 bases). There are 13 residues in the CDR3. Germline V gene lookup returns CDR1 SGDLS and CDR2 YYNGEE. V lost 4 bases and J lost 5, with 12 bases in between. The CDR3 region has the DNA TGTGCCAGCAGCCCTTCCGGGGGGACTGAAGCTTTCTTT. Translated: CASSPSGGTEAFF.

This clone was observed a handful of times. The CDR3 nucleotides are TGTGCCAGCAGCTTGGAGGGGGGGTCCGGCGGGTTGGATGAGCAGTTCTTC. Encoded protein: CASSLEGGSGGLDEQFF. This chain links TRBV5-6 with TRBJ2-1; the D gene is possibly TRBD2 (7 bases). The CDR3 has 17 residues. The germline V gene has CDR1 SGHDT and CDR2 YYEEEE. V lost 0 bases to trimming and J lost 8 bases, with 21 bases between them.

This clone has only a few counts. The V and J genes are TRBV9 and TRBJ2-1; TRBD2 matches at 10 bases. The V segment lost 0 bases and the J segment 6 bases; nucleotides outside the gene matches: 3. CDR1 SGDLS and CDR2 YYNGEE come from the germline V gene. The CDR3 runs 15 residues. The chain's CDR3 is CASSVAPSGSNEQFF. Written as DNA, the CDR3 is TGTGCCAGCAGCGTAGCTCCTAGCGGGAGCAATGAGCAGTTCTTC. Complete variable domain (other parts from reference TRBV9 and TRBJ2-1): DSGVTQTPKHLITATGQRVTLRCSPRSGDLSVYWYQQSLDQGLQFLIQYYNGEERAKGNILERFSAQQFPDLHSELNLSSLELGDSALYFCASSVAPSGSNEQFFGPGTRLTVL.

J is TRBJ1-1 and V is TRBV9; D is possibly TRBD1 (6 bases). In germline, CDR1 is SGDLS, CDR2 YYNGEE. The CDR3 totals 12 residues. The V end was cut by 4 bases, the J end by 4 bases, with 8 bases between. The CDR3 loop reads CASSSGATEAFF. The CDR3, as DNA: TGTGCCAGCAGCTCAGGGGCCACTGAAGCTTTCTTT.

Worth noting for this clone: Other nucleotide sequences in the sample specify the same CDR3. V gene TRBV6-4 combines with J gene TRBJ2-3, with TRBD2 matching over 7 bases. The CDR3 length is 15 residues. CDR1 is MRHNA, CDR2 SNTAGT, per germline. With V trimmed by 4 bases and J by 0 bases, 4 bases remained unmatched. CDR3 residues: CASSVASGSTDTQYF. The CDR3 nucleotides read TGTGCCAGCAGTGTCGCTAGCGGAAGCACAGATACGCAGTATTTT.

The chain employs TRBV5-6 and TRBJ2-1; TRBD2 matches at 12 bases. Per the germline V gene, CDR1 is SGHDT and CDR2 is YYEEEE. The ends lost 6 bases at V and 2 bases at J; junction bases unmatched: 9. CDR3 length equals 17 residues. This CDR3 reads CASTMLAGGPAYNEQFF. CDR3 nucleotide sequence: TGTGCCAGCACTATGCTAGCGGGAGGGCCCGCCTACAATGAGCAGTTCTTC. The variable domain in full, with the rest retrieved from reference TRBV5-6 and TRBJ2-1, is DAGVTQSPTHLIKTRGQQVTLRCSPKSGHDTVSWYQQALGQGPQFIFQYYEEEERQRGNFPDRFSGHQFPNYSSELNVNALLLGDSALYLCASTMLAGGPAYNEQFFGPGTRLTVL.

The chain recombines TRBV28 with TRBJ1-5; 7 bases are a match to TRBD1. Germline V gene data show CDR1 as MDHEN and CDR2 as SYDVKM. CDR3 size: 15 residues. The V and J ends lost 4 bases and 5 bases, in that order; junction bases with no gene match: 8. The CDR3 DNA follows: TGTGCCAGCAGTTCCCCTTCAGGGGGGCATCAGCCCCAGCATTTT. Amino acid sequence: CASSSPSGGHQPQHF. The complete variable domain, with remaining parts taken from reference TRBV28 and TRBJ1-5, reads DVKVTQSSRYLVKRTGEKVFLECVQDMDHENMFWYRQDPGLGLRLIYFSYDVKMKEKGDIPEGYSVSREKKERFSLILESASTNQTSMYLCASSSPSGGHQPQHFGDGTRLSIL.

The rearrangement links TRBV9 to TRBJ1-4, with 7 bases aligning to TRBD1. V gave up 1 base and J gave up 7 bases; unmatched junction bases: 7. Per the germline V gene, CDR1 is SGDLS and CDR2 is YYNGEE. The CDR3 contains 15 residues. CDR3 region: CASSVTGAGGEKLFF. The CDR3 DNA is TGTGCCAGCAGCGTAACAGGGGCAGGGGGTGAAAAACTGTTTTTT.

This clone was observed a few times. The rearrangement joins TRBV27 to TRBJ2-5; TRBD1 might be the D (6 bases). Trimming left V 6 bases short and J 7 bases short, with 6 bases between. CDR1 and CDR2 (germline): MNHEY, SMNVEV (reference sequence). This CDR3 spans 10 amino acids. The CDR3 DNA follows: TGTGCCAGCAGACAGGGGACCCAGTACTTC. Translating it yields CASRQGTQYF.

On this clone itself: The junction departs from the called germline gene at one end, perhaps through a read error. This chain uses TRBV30 with TRBJ1-4, with 8 bases that match TRBD1. Germline CDR1 is GTSNPN and CDR2 is SVGIG (reference sequence). The CDR3 is 13 amino acids. The CDR3 DNA is TGTGCCTGGAAACCCCAGGGGGCGCGGGAAAAGTCTTTT. Encoded protein: CAWKPQGAREKSF.

V gene TRBV7-9 combines with J gene TRBJ2-7; perhaps TRBD2 as D (6 bases). The CDR3 extends over 17 amino acids. V was shortened by 1 base and J by 7 bases, with 23 bases between the two germline ends. Germline CDR1 SEHNR, CDR2 FQNEAQ (reference sequence). CDR3 sequence reads: CASSLGVLGLGPGEQYF. The CDR3, as DNA: TGTGCCAGCAGCTTAGGTGTCCTGGGACTGGGCCCGGGGGAGCAGTACTTC.

The chain joins TRBV28 to TRBJ2-1; D unclear. This CDR3 is 14 amino acids long. Trimming cost V 3 bases and J 0 bases, with 6 bases left between them. In germline, CDR1 is MDHEN, CDR2 SYDVKM. CDR3 DNA: TGTGCCAGCAGTTTCAAGAGCTCCTACAATGAGCAGTTCTTC. Protein sequence: CASSFKSSYNEQFF.

The chain links TRBV2 to TRBJ2-7; TRBD2 matches 8 bases. The CDR3 runs to 15 residues. V lost 7 bases and J lost 11; bases outside the gene matches: 19. CDR1 and CDR2 (germline): SNHLY, FYNNEI. The CDR3 nucleotides are TGTGCCAGCAAGTGGTGGGGGACTAGTCCAGGTATGGAGTACTTC. Its protein product is CASKWWGTSPGMEYF.

This chain connects TRBV5-4 to TRBJ2-5; 8 bases match TRBD2. V lost 3 bases to trimming and J lost 5 bases; unmatched junction nucleotides: 6. CDR3 size: 14 residues. Germline V gene data show CDR1 as SGHNT and CDR2 as YYREEE (reference sequence). CDR3 nucleotides: TGTGCCAGCAGCTCAACGGGCGGGAGGGAGACCCAGTACTTC. It encodes CASSSTGGRETQYF.

This chain joins TRBV6-4 and TRBJ2-5, with no clear D. Germline loops: CDR1 MRHNA, CDR2 SNTAGT. Trimming removed 0 bases at V and 3 bases at J, with 14 bases between. The CDR3 loop spans 16 amino acids. The DNA of the CDR3 is TGTGCCAGCAGTGACTCTGCGCTTACCCCGAAAGAGACCCAGTACTTC. Its protein is CASSDSALTPKETQYF.